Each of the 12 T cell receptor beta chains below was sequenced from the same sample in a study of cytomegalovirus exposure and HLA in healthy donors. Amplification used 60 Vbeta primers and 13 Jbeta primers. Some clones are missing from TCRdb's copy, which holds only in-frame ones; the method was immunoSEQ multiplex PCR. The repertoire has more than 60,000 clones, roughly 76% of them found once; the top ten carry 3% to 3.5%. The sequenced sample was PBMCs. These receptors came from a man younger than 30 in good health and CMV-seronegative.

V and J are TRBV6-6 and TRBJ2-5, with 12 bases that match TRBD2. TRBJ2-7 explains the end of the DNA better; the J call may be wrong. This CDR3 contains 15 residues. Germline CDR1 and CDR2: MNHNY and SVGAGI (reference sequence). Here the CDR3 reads CASSYRLAGGYEQYF. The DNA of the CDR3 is TGTGCCAGCAGTTACAGGCTAGCGGGGGGGTACGAGCAGTACTTC.

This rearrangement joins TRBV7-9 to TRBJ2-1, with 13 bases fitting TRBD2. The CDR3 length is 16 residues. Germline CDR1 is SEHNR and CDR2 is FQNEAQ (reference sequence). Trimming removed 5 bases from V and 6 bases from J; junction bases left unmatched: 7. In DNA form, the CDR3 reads TGTGCCAGCAGCCCCCTGACTAGCGGGGGGACCAATGAGCAGTTCTTC. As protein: CASSPLTSGGTNEQFF.

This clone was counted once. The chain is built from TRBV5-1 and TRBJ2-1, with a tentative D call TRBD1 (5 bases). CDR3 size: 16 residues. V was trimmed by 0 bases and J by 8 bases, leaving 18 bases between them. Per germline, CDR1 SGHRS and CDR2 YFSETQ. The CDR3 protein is CASSLGLGPIGDEQFF. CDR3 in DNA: TGCGCCAGCAGCTTGGGGTTGGGGCCGATTGGCGATGAGCAGTTCTTC.

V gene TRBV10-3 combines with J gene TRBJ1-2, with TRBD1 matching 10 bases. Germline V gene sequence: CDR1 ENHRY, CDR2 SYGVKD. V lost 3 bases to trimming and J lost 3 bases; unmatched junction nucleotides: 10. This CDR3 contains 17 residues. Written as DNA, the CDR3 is TGTGCCATCAGTGATCTCAAAACCGGGACAGGGGACTATGGCTACACCTTC. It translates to CAISDLKTGTGDYGYTF.

In nucleotides, the CDR3 is TGTGCCAGCAGTCCGAGATATTATACCGGGGAGCTGTTTTTT. Its translation: CASSPRYYTGELFF. V is TRBV27 and J is TRBJ2-2; no clear D gene. V lost 5 bases to trimming and J lost 5 bases, with 12 bases between them. CDR1 and CDR2 (germline): MNHEY, SMNVEV (reference sequence). CDR3 size: 14 residues.

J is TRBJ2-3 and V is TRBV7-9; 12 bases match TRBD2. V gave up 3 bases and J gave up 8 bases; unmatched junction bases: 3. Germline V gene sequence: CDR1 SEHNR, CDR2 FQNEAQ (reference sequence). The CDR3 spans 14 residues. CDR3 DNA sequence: TGTGCCAGCAGCTTCGCTAGCGGGGGGGGTACGCAGTATTTT. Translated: CASSFASGGGTQYF.

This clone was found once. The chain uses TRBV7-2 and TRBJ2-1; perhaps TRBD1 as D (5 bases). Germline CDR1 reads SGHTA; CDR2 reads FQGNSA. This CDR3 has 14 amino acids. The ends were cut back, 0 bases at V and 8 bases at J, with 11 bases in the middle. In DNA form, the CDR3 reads TGTGCCAGCAGCTTAGCGCACAGGTTGCATGAGCAGTTCTTC. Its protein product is CASSLAHRLHEQFF.

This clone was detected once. The CDR3 here is CASSLATGSSYNEQFF. The CDR3 bases are TGTGCCAGCAGCTTAGCCACAGGGAGCTCCTACAATGAGCAGTTCTTC. The chain links TRBV7-2 to TRBJ2-1, with D maybe TRBD1 (6 bases). Trimming stripped 0 bases from V and 0 bases from J, with 9 bases between. The CDR3 sequence is 16 residues long. Germline V CDR1 and CDR2: SGHTA, FQGNSA. The full variable domain, in which reference TRBV7-2 and TRBJ2-1 provide the parts outside the CDR3, is GAGVSQSPSNKVTEKGKDVELRCDPISGHTALYWYRQSLGQGLEFLIYFQGNSAPDKSGLPSDRFSAERTGGSVSTLTIQRTQQEDSAVYLCASSLATGSSYNEQFFGPGTRLTVL.

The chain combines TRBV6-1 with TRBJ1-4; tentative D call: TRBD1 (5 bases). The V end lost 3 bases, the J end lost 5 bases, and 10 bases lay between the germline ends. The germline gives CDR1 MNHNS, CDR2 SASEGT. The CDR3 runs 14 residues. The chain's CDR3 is CASSDRDLNEKLFF. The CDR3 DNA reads TGTGCCAGCAGTGACAGGGATCTCAATGAAAAACTGTTTTTT.

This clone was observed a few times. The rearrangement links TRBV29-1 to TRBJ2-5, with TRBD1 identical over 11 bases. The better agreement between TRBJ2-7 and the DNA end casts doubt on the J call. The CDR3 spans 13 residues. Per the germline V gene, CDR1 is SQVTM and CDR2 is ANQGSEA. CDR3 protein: CSVEGQGAYEQYF. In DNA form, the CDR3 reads TGCAGCGTTGAGGGACAGGGGGCCTACGAGCAGTACTTC.

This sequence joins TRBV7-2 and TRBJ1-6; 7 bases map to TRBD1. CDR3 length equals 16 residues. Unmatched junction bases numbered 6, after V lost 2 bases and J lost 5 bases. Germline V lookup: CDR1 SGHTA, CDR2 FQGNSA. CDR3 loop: CASSLIQGINNSPLHF. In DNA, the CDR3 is TGTGCCAGCAGCTTAATACAGGGGATTAATAATTCACCCCTCCACTTT.

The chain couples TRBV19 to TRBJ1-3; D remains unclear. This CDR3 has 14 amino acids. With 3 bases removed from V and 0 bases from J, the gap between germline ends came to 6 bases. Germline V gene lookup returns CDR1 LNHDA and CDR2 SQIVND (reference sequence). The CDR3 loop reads CASSISRSGNTIYF. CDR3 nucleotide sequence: TGTGCCAGTAGTATTAGCCGCTCTGGAAACACCATATATTTT.